The 29 T cell receptor beta chains in this list originate from one sample, sequenced in a study of T cells in Graves' hyperthyroidism and ophthalmopathy. The source material, RNA transcripts, was used to amplify TCR beta CDR3 regions. RT-PCR in the first round (using the HTBI primer set) targeted the TCR CDR3. Via MiXCR, TCRdb re-called the multiplex PCR reads, giving one row per CDR3 protein. The sample carries a few hundred thousand distinct CDR3 sequences, roughly 15% recorded once. Sequencing was done on a sample of blood. All receptors derive from a woman aged 18-29 years with Graves' hyperthyroidism.

The rearrangement links TRBV30 to TRBJ1-1; D remains unclear. Per the germline V gene, CDR1 is GTSNPN and CDR2 is SVGIG (reference sequence). The CDR3 has 13 residues. The V gene lost 4 bases and the J gene lost 11 bases, with 20 bases spanning the gap. The CDR3 region is CAWNLYPLAEAFF. DNA of the CDR3: TGTGCCTGGAATCTTTACCCTTTGGCGGAGGCTTTCTTT.

This clonotype was seen repeatedly, ten times or more. The chain employs TRBV18 and TRBJ2-7; 7 nucleotides match TRBD1. The CDR3 totals 15 residues. Germline CDR1 KGHSH, CDR2 LQKENI. J gave up 3 bases and V 2 bases, and 7 bases lay outside the gene matches. This chain's CDR3 is CASSPSSGDSYEQYF. The CDR3 nucleotides read TGTGCCAGCTCACCATCTTCTGGGGACAGCTACGAGCAGTACTTC.

This clonotype was seen at least ten times. The gene calls are TRBV20-1 and TRBJ2-3; D may match TRBD1 or TRBD2 (5 bases each). Germline loops: CDR1 DFQATT, CDR2 SNEGSKA (reference sequence). V was pared by 5 bases and J by 0 bases, with 15 bases between. CDR3 length: 15 amino acids. This CDR3 is CSAHRDELSTDTQYF. The CDR3 DNA sequence: TGCAGTGCTCACCGGGACGAACTAAGCACAGATACGCAGTATTTT.

This CDR3 reads CASSGSGASYNEQFF. The CDR3 DNA reads as TGTGCCAGCAGCGGGAGCGGGGCCTCCTACAATGAGCAGTTCTTC. The V call is TRBV9, the J call TRBJ2-1, with 7 bases that match TRBD2. Germline V gene data show CDR1 as SGDLS and CDR2 as YYNGEE. The CDR3 extends over 15 amino acids. The ends lost 3 bases at V and 0 bases at J; junction bases unmatched: 3.

This clonotype was picked up many times. V usage is TRBV11-2 and J usage is TRBJ1-1; D ambiguous. The CDR3 sequence is 15 residues long. V shed 1 base and J shed 0 bases, with 9 bases lying between them. Germline V CDR1 and CDR2: SGHAT, FQNNGV. In DNA form, the CDR3 reads TGTGCCAGCAGCTTAGCGGCACCTTTGAACACTGAAGCTTTCTTT. It codes for CASSLAAPLNTEAFF.

As for this clonotype: A much larger clone lies one base from this, so it may be a read error. The chain joins TRBV2 to TRBJ1-1, with TRBD1 identical over 7 bases. The germline V gene encodes CDR1 SNHLY and CDR2 FYNNEI. The CDR3 covers 14 residues. Here the CDR3 DNA reads TGTGCCAGCAGTGAGCCAGGGGGGTATCCTGAAGCTCTCTTT. Amino acids: CASSEPGGYPEALF.

This clonotype was picked up many times. V gene TRBV12-3 or TRBV12-4 combines with J gene TRBJ2-3, with 8 bases lining up with TRBD2. The length of the CDR3 is 14 residues. V was pared by 5 bases and J by 6 bases, with 7 bases of the junction left unmatched. The CDR3 DNA reads as TGTGCCAGCAGTGATAGCGGGAAGTCTGATACGCAGTATTTT. Protein: CASSDSGKSDTQYF.

This clonotype occurred many times. The rearrangement links TRBV5-1 to TRBJ2-3; D gene ambiguous. Looked up from germline, CDR1 is SGHRS and CDR2 is YFSETQ. Between the trimmed V and J ends, which lost 0 bases and 3 bases, there was a span of 11 bases. The CDR3 has 15 residues. The CDR3 nucleotides are TGCGCCAGCAGCTTGGTCGGATTCCCGACAGATACGCAGTATTTT. This translates into CASSLVGFPTDTQYF.

This clonotype has at least ten counts. The chain links TRBV20-1 to TRBJ2-7; weak D call: TRBD1 (5 bases). Trimming removed 5 bases from V and 2 bases from J, with 16 bases in between. Per the germline V gene, CDR1 is DFQATT and CDR2 is SNEGSKA (reference sequence). The length of the CDR3 is 14 residues. In nucleotides, the CDR3 is TGCAGTGCTTCAGGGCCCGGAGTCACCTACGAGCAGTACTTC. Translated, it gives CSASGPGVTYEQYF.

This clonotype came up many times. J is TRBJ2-1 and V is TRBV6-1; maybe TRBD2 (6 bases). Germline V CDR1 and CDR2: MNHNS, SASEGT. V was trimmed by 6 bases and J by 0 bases, leaving 15 bases between them. The CDR3 totals 16 residues. In DNA form, the CDR3 reads TGTGCCAGCAGGGGAGGAGCGGCGAGCTCCTACAATGAGCAGTTCTTC. Translating gives CASRGGAASSYNEQFF.

This clonotype was seen ten or more times. V and J are TRBV20-1 and TRBJ2-3, with no clear D. V lost 6 bases, J lost 4 bases, and 8 bases lay in between. Germline V gives CDR1 DFQATT, CDR2 SNEGSKA (reference sequence). This CDR3 is 11 amino acids long. The CDR3 reads CSAEVPDTQYF. The CDR3 region has the DNA TGCAGTGCCGAGGTTCCAGATACGCAGTATTTT.

This clonotype showed up many times. The chain is built from TRBV7-2 and TRBJ2-1, with D maybe TRBD1 (5 bases). This CDR3 comprises 14 residues. V was pared by 0 bases and J by 6 bases, with 9 bases between. Germline V CDR1 and CDR2: SGHTA, FQGNSA. CDR3 loop: CASSLALTGNEQFF. The CDR3 nucleotides are TGTGCCAGCAGCTTAGCGCTTACAGGCAATGAGCAGTTCTTC. The full variable domain, with the rest looked up from reference TRBV7-2 and TRBJ2-1, is GAGVSQSPSNKVTEKGKDVELRCDPISGHTALYWYRQSLGQGLEFLIYFQGNSAPDKSGLPSDRFSAERTGGSVSTLTIQRTQQEDSAVYLCASSLALTGNEQFFGPGTRLTVL.

This clonotype was seen many times. The V and J genes are TRBV11-2 and TRBJ2-1; D not resolved. This CDR3 contains 13 residues. CDR1 and CDR2 from the germline V gene are SGHAT and FQNNGV. Trimming cost V 1 base and J 12 bases, with 13 bases left between them. The CDR3 spells CASSLGVGLGQFF. The CDR3 bases are TGTGCCAGCAGCTTAGGGGTGGGGTTAGGGCAGTTCTTC. The variable domain in full, completed from reference TRBV11-2 and TRBJ2-1, reads EAGVAQSPRYKIIEKRQSVAFWCNPISGHATLYWYQQILGQGPKLLIQFQNNGVVDDSQLPKDRFSAERLKGVDSTLKIQPAKLEDSAVYLCASSLGVGLGQFFGPGTRLTVL.

This clonotype was detected ten times or more. The gene calls are TRBV9 and TRBJ1-2; D gene ambiguous. Looked up from germline, CDR1 is SGDLS and CDR2 is YYNGEE. There are 16 residues in the CDR3. Trimming removed 0 bases from V and 4 bases from J, with 16 bases in between. The CDR3 reads CASSVGSGWGTYGYTF. The CDR3 DNA reads TGTGCCAGCAGCGTAGGAAGCGGGTGGGGAACCTATGGCTACACCTTC.

The gene calls are TRBV19 and TRBJ2-7, with D perhaps given as TRBD1 or TRBD2 (5 bases each). Per germline, CDR1 LNHDA and CDR2 SQIVND (reference sequence). V lost 10 bases to trimming and J lost 0 bases, with 16 bases between them. This CDR3 is built from 14 residues. The CDR3, as DNA: TGTGCCACGAGACCGAGGGGTAGCTCCTACGAGCAGTACTTC. Its translation is CATRPRGSSYEQYF.

At least ten counts were recorded for this clonotype. This chain connects TRBV5-1 to TRBJ2-7, with TRBD1 matching 9 bases. Germline CDR1 is SGHRS and CDR2 is YFSETQ. CDR3 size: 15 residues. Losses at the gene ends were 4 bases for V and 2 bases for J; bases not matched to a gene: 7. The CDR3 loop is CASSMGQGSPYEQYF. In nucleotides, the CDR3 is TGCGCCAGCAGCATGGGACAGGGTAGTCCCTACGAGCAGTACTTC.

At least ten counts were recorded for this clonotype. This CDR3 is CASRVEGQVTEAFF. CDR3 nucleotide sequence: TGTGCCAGTAGGGTAGAGGGACAAGTCACTGAAGCTTTCTTT. This chain joins TRBV19 and TRBJ1-1, with TRBD1 as a possible D gene (6 bases). In germline, CDR1 is LNHDA, CDR2 SQIVND (reference sequence). V gave up 6 bases and J gave up 4 bases, with 15 bases separating them. The length of the CDR3 is 14 residues.

This clonotype showed up many times. V usage is TRBV7-9 and J usage is TRBJ2-7, with D possibly being TRBD2 (6 bases). V gave up 0 bases and J gave up 2 bases, with 14 bases separating them. Germline assignment: CDR1 SEHNR and CDR2 FQNEAQ (reference sequence). This CDR3 has 16 residues. CDR3 in DNA: TGTGCCAGCAGCTTAGCCGAAACGGGAGCCACCTACGAGCAGTACTTC. It yields the protein CASSLAETGATYEQYF.

This clonotype was recorded at least ten times. The chain is built from TRBV5-1 and TRBJ2-7; no definite D call. This CDR3 has 12 residues. Germline lookup yields CDR1 SGHRS and CDR2 YFSETQ. The V end was cut by 1 base, the J end by 4 bases, with 6 bases between. The CDR3 region is CASSLTRYEQYF. Written as DNA, the CDR3 is TGCGCCAGCAGCTTGACGAGATACGAGCAGTACTTC.

This clonotype turned up a few times. This sequence joins TRBV27 and TRBJ1-5; D ambiguous. The CDR3 length is 12 residues. The ends were cut back, 8 bases at V and 3 bases at J, with 8 bases in the middle. The germline gives CDR1 MNHEY, CDR2 SMNVEV (reference sequence). CDR3: CASAFLNQPQHF. CDR3 nucleotides: TGTGCCAGCGCGTTTCTCAATCAGCCCCAGCATTTT.

The rearrangement joins TRBV20-1 to TRBJ1-6, with D possibly TRBD1 on 5 matching bases. Per germline, CDR1 DFQATT and CDR2 SNEGSKA (reference sequence). CDR3 size: 15 residues. The V end was cut by 0 bases, the J end by 7 bases, with 13 bases between. CDR3 amino acids: CSARDIGEANSPLHF. DNA for the CDR3: TGCAGTGCTAGAGACATAGGGGAAGCAAATTCACCCCTCCACTTT.

The genes are TRBV5-1 and TRBJ1-1; weak D call: TRBD1 (5 bases). V was cut by 4 bases and J by 0 bases, with 16 bases left in between. The CDR3 is made up of 16 amino acids. Germline assignment: CDR1 SGHRS and CDR2 YFSETQ. The CDR3 sequence is CASSTEPGRVNTEAFF. The CDR3 DNA reads as TGCGCCAGCAGCACGGAACCGGGACGGGTGAACACTGAAGCTTTCTTT. The variable domain in full, with the rest retrieved from reference TRBV5-1 and TRBJ1-1, is KAGVTQTPRYLIKTRGQQVTLSCSPISGHRSVSWYQQTPGQGLQFLFEYFSETQRNKGNFPGRFSGRQFSNSRSEMNVSTLELGDSALYLCASSTEPGRVNTEAFFGQGTRLTVV.

CDR3 residues: CASSLESGTGNTIYF. The DNA for the CDR3 is TGTGCCAGCAGTTTAGAATCTGGCACTGGAAACACCATATATTTT. This chain connects TRBV12-3 or TRBV12-4 to TRBJ1-3; D is uncertain. CDR3 length equals 15 residues. V shed 1 base and J shed 2 bases, with 9 bases lying between them.

This clonotype was observed a few times. The chain joins TRBV7-9 to TRBJ1-3, with D perhaps matching TRBD1 (5 bases). Germline V gene data show CDR1 as SEHNR and CDR2 as FQNEAQ (reference sequence). The V end lost 5 bases, the J end lost 2 bases, and 13 bases lay between the germline ends. The CDR3 is 15 residues long. The DNA of the CDR3 is TGTGCCAGCAGCCCAACCGGGACCACTGGAAACACCATATATTTT. Translation: CASSPTGTTGNTIYF.

This clonotype was recorded many times. The V call is TRBV2, the J call TRBJ1-1; 8 bases are shared with TRBD1. V gave up 6 bases and J gave up 7 bases; unmatched junction bases: 4. Germline CDR1 and CDR2: SNHLY and FYNNEI. The CDR3 is made up of 12 amino acids. The DNA for the CDR3 is TGTGCCAGCAGCTGGACAGGGAGTGAAGCTTTCTTT. Residues: CASSWTGSEAFF. Full variable domain (outside the CDR3, taken from reference TRBV2 and TRBJ1-1): EPEVTQTPSHQVTQMGQEVILRCVPISNHLYFYWYRQILGQKVEFLVSFYNNEISEKSEIFDDQFSVERPDGSNFTLKIRSTKLEDSAMYFCASSWTGSEAFFGQGTRLTVV.

The sample holds many counts of this clonotype. The V call is TRBV20-1, the J call TRBJ2-1, with TRBD1 matching 9 bases. The V gene end was trimmed by 6 bases and the J gene end by 3 bases; junction bases not matched to a gene: 6. Germline CDR1 reads DFQATT; CDR2 reads SNEGSKA (reference sequence). This CDR3 spans 14 amino acids. DNA of the CDR3: TGCAGTGCCCCGGACAGGGGCAACTACAATGAGCAGTTCTTC. It is translated as CSAPDRGNYNEQFF.

V gene TRBV19 combines with J gene TRBJ2-2; 13 bases fit TRBD2. The germline gives CDR1 LNHDA, CDR2 SQIVND (reference sequence). Trimming took 4 bases from V and 7 from J; bases not matched to a gene: 9. CDR3 length equals 17 residues. The CDR3 is CASSRRTSGREGGELFF. The CDR3 DNA sequence: TGTGCCAGTAGTAGGCGGACTAGCGGGAGAGAAGGCGGGGAGCTGTTTTTT.

This chain links TRBV14 with TRBJ2-1; D is undetermined. Germline V lookup: CDR1 SGHDN, CDR2 FVKESK. With 1 base removed from V and 5 bases from J, the gap between germline ends came to 12 bases. This CDR3 region has 15 residues. CDR3 sequence reads: CASSQVPEPNNEQFF. DNA for the CDR3: TGTGCCAGCAGCCAAGTCCCGGAACCGAACAATGAGCAGTTCTTC.

The gene calls are TRBV5-1 and TRBJ2-1; 10 bases line up with TRBD2. Per the germline V gene, CDR1 is SGHRS and CDR2 is YFSETQ. The CDR3 loop spans 18 amino acids. V lost 3 bases, J lost 4 bases, and 13 bases stayed unmatched. The CDR3 DNA sequence: TGCGCCAGCAGCTCTGGGGGGCTAGCGGGAGTTATATACAATGAGCAGTTCTTC. Its translation is CASSSGGLAGVIYNEQFF.